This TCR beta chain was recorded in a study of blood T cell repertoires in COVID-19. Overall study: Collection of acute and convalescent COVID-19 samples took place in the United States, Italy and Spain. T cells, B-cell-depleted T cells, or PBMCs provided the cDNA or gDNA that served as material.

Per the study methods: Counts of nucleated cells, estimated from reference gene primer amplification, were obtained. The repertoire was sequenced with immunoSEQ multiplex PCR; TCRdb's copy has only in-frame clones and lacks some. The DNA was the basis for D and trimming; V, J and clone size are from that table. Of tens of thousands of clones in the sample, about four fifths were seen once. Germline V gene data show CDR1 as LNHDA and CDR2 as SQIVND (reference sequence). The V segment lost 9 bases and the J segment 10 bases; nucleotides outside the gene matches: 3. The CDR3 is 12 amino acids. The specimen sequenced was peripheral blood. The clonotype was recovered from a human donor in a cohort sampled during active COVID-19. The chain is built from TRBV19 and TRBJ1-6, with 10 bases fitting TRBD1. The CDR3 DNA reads TGTGCCAGCGGGACAGGGGCCTCACCCCTCCACTTT. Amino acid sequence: CASGTGASPLHF.